The table lists the clone carrying this T cell receptor beta chain with a few counts. Its specificity is unknown. These data belong to a study of cytomegalovirus exposure and HLA in healthy donors. Across the whole study: The approximately 610 first-cohort repertoires shared a platform with the 120 or so validation repertoires, as reported in a later analysis.

CDR1 and CDR2 (germline): MGHDK, SYGVNS. Trimming took 4 bases from V and 6 from J, leaving 7 bases between them. The CDR3 is 12 amino acids. Overall study results and limits: The study recorded about 150 TCR beta chains that were cytomegalovirus-associated. Among TCR sequences, most were rare, though some public TCRs appeared in many donors. TCR clusters originating in the first cohort tended to co-occur in the 120 validation repertoires, according to a later analysis.

The table came from immunoSEQ multiplex PCR; TCRdb's copy has only in-frame clones and leaves some out. The sample consists of 60,000 to 70,000 clones, 80% to 95% of them appearing once. Input material: PBMCs. This sequence originates from a young man in good health and CMV-seropositive. The chain recombines TRBV25-1 with TRBJ2-1; D is unresolved. CDR3 in DNA: TGTGCCAGCAGTGGAGAACTCAATGAGCAGTTCTTC. Amino acids: CASSGELNEQFF.